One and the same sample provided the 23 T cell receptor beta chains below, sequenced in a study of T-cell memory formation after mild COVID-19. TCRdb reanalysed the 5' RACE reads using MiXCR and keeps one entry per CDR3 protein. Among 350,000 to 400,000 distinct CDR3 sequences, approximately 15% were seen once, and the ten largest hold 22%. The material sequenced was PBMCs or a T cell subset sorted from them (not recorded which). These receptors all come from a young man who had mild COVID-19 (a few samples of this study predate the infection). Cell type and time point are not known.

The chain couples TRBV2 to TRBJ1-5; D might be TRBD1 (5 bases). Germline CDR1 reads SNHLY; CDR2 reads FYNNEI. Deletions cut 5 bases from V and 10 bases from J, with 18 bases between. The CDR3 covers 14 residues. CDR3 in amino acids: CASSLRAQLSPQHF. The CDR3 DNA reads TGTGCCAGCAGTCTCAGGGCCCAATTATCACCCCAGCATTTT.

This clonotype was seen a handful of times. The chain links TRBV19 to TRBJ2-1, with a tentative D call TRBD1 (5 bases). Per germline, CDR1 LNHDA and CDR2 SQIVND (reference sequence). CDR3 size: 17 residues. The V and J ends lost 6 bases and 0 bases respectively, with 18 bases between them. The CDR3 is CASRTVEGVGSYNEQFF. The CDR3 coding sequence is TGTGCCAGTAGGACCGTGGAAGGGGTAGGCTCCTACAATGAGCAGTTCTTC.

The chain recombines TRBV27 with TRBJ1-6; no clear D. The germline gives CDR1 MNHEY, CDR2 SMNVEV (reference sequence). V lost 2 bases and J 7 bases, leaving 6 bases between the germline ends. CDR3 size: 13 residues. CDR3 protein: CASSLGENSPLHF. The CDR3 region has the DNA TGTGCCAGCAGTTTAGGAGAGAATTCACCCCTCCACTTT.

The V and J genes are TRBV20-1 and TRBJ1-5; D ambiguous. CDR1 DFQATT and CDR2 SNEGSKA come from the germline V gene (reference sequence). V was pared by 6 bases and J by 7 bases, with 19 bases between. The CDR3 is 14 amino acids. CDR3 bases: TGCAGTGCAAGCCCGTTTACCTCCCACCAGCCCCAGCATTTT. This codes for CSASPFTSHQPQHF.

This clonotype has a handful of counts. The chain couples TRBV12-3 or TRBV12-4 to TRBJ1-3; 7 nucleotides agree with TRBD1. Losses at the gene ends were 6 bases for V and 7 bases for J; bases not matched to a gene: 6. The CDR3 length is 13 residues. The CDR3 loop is CASSGQVLNTIYF. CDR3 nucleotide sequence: TGTGCCAGCAGCGGACAGGTTTTGAACACCATATATTTT.

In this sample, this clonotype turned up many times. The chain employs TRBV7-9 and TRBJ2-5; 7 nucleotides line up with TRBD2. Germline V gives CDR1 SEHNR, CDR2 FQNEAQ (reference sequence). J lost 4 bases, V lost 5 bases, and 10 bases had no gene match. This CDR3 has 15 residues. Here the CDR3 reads CASSQGRGGGETQYF. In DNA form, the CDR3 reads TGTGCCAGCAGCCAAGGGAGGGGCGGGGGAGAGACCCAGTACTTC.

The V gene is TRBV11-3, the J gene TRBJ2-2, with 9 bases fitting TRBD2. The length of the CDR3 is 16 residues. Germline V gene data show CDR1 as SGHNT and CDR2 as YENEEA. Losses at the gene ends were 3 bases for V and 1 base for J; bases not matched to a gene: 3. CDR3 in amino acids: CASSLLSGGNTGELFF. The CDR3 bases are TGTGCCAGCAGCTTGCTTAGCGGGGGGAACACCGGGGAGCTGTTTTTT.

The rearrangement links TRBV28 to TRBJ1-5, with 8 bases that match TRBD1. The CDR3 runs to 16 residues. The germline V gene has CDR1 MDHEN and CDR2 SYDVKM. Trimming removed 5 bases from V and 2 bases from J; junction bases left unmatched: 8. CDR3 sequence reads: CASSPRTGRRNQPQHF. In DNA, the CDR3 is TGTGCCAGCAGTCCACGGACAGGGCGACGCAATCAGCCCCAGCATTTT.

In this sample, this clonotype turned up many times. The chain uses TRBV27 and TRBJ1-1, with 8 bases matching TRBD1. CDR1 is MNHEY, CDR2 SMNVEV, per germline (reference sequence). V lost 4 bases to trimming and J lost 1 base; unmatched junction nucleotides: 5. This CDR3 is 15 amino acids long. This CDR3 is CASSSGGTGNTEAFF. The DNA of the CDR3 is TGTGCCAGCAGTTCCGGCGGGACAGGGAACACTGAAGCTTTCTTT.

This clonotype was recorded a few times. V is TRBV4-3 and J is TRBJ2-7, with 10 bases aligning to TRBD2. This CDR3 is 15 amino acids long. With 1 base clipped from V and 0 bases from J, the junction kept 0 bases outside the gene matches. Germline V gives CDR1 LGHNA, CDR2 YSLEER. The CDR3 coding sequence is TGCGCCAGCAGCCAAGTAGCGGGGGGCTCCTACGAGCAGTACTTC. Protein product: CASSQVAGGSYEQYF.

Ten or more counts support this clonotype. CDR3 amino acids: CAGRQVGDTQYF. DNA of the CDR3: TGTGCCGGTCGACAGGTGGGAGATACGCAGTATTTT. The chain links TRBV11-2 to TRBJ2-3, with a tentative D call TRBD1 (6 bases). CDR1 and CDR2 from the germline V gene are SGHAT and FQNNGV. V lost 11 bases, J lost 5 bases, and 14 bases lay in between. CDR3 length: 12 amino acids.

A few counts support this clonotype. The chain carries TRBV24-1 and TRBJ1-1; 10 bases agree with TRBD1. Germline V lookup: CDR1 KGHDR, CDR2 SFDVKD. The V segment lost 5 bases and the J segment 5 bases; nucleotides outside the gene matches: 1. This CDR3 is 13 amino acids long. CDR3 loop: CATSGGQGTEAFF. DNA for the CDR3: TGTGCCACCAGTGGGGGACAGGGGACTGAAGCTTTCTTT.

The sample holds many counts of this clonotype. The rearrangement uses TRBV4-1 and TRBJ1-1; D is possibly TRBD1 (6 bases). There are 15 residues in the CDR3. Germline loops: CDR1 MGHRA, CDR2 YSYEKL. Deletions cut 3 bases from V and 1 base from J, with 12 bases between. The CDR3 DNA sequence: TGCGCCAGCAGCCACATAGGACAGAAGAACACTGAAGCTTTCTTT. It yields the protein CASSHIGQKNTEAFF.

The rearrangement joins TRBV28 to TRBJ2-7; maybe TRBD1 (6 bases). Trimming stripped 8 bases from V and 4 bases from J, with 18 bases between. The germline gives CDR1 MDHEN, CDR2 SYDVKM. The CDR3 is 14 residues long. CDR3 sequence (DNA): TGTGCCAGCGGAACACCGGGACACCTATACGAGCAGTACGTC. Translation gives CASGTPGHLYEQYV.

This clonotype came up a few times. The CDR3 DNA is TGCGCCAGCAGCCAGGCCATAGACAGCATGTCGGCGGAAAAACTGTTTTTT. Its protein is CASSQAIDSMSAEKLFF. This chain links TRBV4-3 with TRBJ1-4; D possibly corresponds to TRBD1 (5 bases). The V gene lost 3 bases and the J gene lost 8 bases, with 22 bases spanning the gap. This CDR3 contains 17 residues. Looked up from germline, CDR1 is LGHNA and CDR2 is YSLEER.

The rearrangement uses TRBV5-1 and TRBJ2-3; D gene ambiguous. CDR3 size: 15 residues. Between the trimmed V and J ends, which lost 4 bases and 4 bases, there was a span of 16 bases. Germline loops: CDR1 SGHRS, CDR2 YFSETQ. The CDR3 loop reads CASSIAASRADTQYF. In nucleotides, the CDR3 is TGCGCCAGCAGCATTGCGGCCTCCCGGGCAGATACGCAGTATTTT.

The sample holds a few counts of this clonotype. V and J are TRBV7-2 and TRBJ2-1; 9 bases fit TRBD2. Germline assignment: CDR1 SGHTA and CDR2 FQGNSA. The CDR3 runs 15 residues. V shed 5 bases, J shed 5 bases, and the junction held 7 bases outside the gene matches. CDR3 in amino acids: CASSPTSGVHNEQFF. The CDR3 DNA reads TGTGCCAGCAGCCCGACTAGCGGTGTCCACAATGAGCAGTTCTTC. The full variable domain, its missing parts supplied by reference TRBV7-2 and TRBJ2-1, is GAGVSQSPSNKVTEKGKDVELRCDPISGHTALYWYRQSLGQGLEFLIYFQGNSAPDKSGLPSDRFSAERTGGSVSTLTIQRTQQEDSAVYLCASSPTSGVHNEQFFGPGTRLTVL.

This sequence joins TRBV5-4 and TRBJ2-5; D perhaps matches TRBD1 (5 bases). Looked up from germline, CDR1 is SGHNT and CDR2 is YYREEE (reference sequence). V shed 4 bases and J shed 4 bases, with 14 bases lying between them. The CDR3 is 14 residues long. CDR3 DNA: TGTGCCAGCAGCCAAGGACAACCGGCAGAGACCCAGTACTTC. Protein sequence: CASSQGQPAETQYF.

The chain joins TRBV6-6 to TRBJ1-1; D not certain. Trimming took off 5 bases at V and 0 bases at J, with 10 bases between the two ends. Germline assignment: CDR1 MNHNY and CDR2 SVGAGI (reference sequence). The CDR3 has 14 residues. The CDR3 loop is CASSRTRMNTEAFF. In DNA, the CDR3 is TGTGCCAGCAGTCGGACTCGTATGAACACTGAAGCTTTCTTT.

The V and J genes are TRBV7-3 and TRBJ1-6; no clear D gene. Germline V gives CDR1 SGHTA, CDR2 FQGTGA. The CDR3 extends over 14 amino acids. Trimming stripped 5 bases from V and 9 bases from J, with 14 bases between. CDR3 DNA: TGTGCCAGCAGCCTAAAGTCGGTTGGTTCACCCCTCCACTTT. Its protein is CASSLKSVGSPLHF.

CDR3 sequence reads: CASSLASLSPLHF. CDR3 coding DNA: TGCGCCAGCAGCTTGGCTAGCCTTTCACCCCTCCACTTT. The gene calls are TRBV5-1 and TRBJ1-6; D is undetermined. The CDR3 covers 13 residues. V was clipped by 0 bases and J by 9 bases, with 7 bases between them. CDR1 SGHRS and CDR2 YFSETQ come from the germline V gene.

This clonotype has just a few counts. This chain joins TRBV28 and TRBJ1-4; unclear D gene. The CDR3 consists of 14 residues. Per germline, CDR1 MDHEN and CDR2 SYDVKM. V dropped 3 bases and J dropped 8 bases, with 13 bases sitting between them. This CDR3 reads CASSLSQTREKLFF. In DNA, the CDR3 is TGTGCCAGCAGTTTGAGTCAGACGAGGGAAAAACTGTTTTTT.

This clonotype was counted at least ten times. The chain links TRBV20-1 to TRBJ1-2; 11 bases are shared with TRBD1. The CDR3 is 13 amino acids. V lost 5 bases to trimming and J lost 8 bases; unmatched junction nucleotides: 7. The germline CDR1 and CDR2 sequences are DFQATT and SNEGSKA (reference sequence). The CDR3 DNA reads TGCAGTGCTCCTCCGGGACAGGGGGTCGGCTACACCTTC. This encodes CSAPPGQGVGYTF.